The entry below gives a single T cell receptor beta chain sequence along with its context. The clone's antigen remains unknown. Base qualities were left out, and no much larger clone turns up one base away. The data stem from a study of blood T cell repertoires in COVID-19 (dated by TCRdb to about 2020). At the level of the whole study: The collaborator samples originated in the United States, Italy and Spain and spanned the acute and convalescent phases of COVID-19. Samples were obtained from the ongoing ImmuneRACE study (first 160 participants) and from 1,200 or so subjects provided by 6 global collaborators. The repertoires were released in a freely available public database intended as a resource for research on the immune response to SARS-CoV-2. Where HLA class I and class II types were available, the types were taken from metadata supplied by the sample provider, not from assay-based typing. The prospective study material was composed of cDNA or gDNA derived from T cells, B-cell-depleted T cells, or PBMCs. Sample metadata almost always included a de-identified subject ID, COVID-19 status, age in years and sex. Deeply sampled blood TCRbeta repertoires from subjects exposed to, actively infected with, or recovered from COVID-19 were included in the dataset. General findings and caveats noted by the study authors: How much clinical and demographic metadata was included differed by source and by participant, and the metadata was provided uncurated.

The collaborating institutions used their own protocols to collect whole blood in K2EDTA tubes. Collaborator samples were shipped for TCRbeta analysis as frozen whole blood, isolated PBMCs, or DNA extracted from either sample type. TCRbeta CDR3 regions were amplified from genomic DNA using the immunoSEQ Assay, a bias-controlled multiplex PCR. As for the authors' bioinformatics: Within the assay, amplification of reference gene primers was used to estimate how many nucleated cells each sample contained. Sequence reads were collapsed and filtered to measure the absolute abundance of every unique TCRbeta CDR3 rearrangement. For each sample, productive Simpson clonality was calculated by taking the square root of Simpson's diversity index across productive rearrangements. The table comes from immuneACCESS by way of TCRdb, which keeps in-frame sequences with V and J called. Part of the clones is missing from these tables; in studies checked, under half for an unresolved V gene and the rest for unknown reasons. The V and J calls and clone size were taken over from that table, and D and trimming were inferred from the DNA. This sample is represented by 130,000 to 150,000 clones; 75% to 90% of them were singletons. The ten largest clones represent about 1.5% of the sample.

Taken from the germline V gene, the CDR1 and CDR2 loops are SGHTA and FQGNSA. Inclusive of the bounding cysteine and phenylalanine, the CDR3 is 18 residues long. Only the CDR3 DNA stays, 54 bases, in frame from base 1. Germline trimming: 6 bases from V, 0 bases from J; junction bases outside gene matches: 6. The receptor was isolated from a woman between 45 and 65 years old with acute or convalescent COVID-19. Sequencing used peripheral blood. This chain is built from TRBV7-2 and TRBJ2-1, with 15 bases aligning to TRBD2. The sequence in DNA is TGTGCCAGCAGGGGGACTAGCGGGGGGTCACGCTCCTACAATGAGCAGTTCTTC. The resulting protein is CASRGTSGGSRSYNEQFF.